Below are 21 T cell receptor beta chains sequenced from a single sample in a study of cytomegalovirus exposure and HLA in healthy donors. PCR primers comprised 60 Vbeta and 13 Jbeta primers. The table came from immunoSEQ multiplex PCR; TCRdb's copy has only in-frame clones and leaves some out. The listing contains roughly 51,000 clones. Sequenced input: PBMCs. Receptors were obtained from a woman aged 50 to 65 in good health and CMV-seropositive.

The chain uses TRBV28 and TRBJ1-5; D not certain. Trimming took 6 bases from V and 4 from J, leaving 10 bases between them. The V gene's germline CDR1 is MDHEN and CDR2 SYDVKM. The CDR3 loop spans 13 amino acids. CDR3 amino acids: CASRPWENQPQHF. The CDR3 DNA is TGTGCCAGCAGGCCCTGGGAGAATCAGCCCCAGCATTTT. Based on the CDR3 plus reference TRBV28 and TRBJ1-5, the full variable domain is DVKVTQSSRYLVKRTGEKVFLECVQDMDHENMFWYRQDPGLGLRLIYFSYDVKMKEKGDIPEGYSVSREKKERFSLILESASTNQTSMYLCASRPWENQPQHFGDGTRLSIL.

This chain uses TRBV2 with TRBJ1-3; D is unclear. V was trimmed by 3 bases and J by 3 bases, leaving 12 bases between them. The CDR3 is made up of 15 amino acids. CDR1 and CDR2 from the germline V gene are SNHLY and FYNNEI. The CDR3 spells CASSEPGGGGNTIYF. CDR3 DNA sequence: TGTGCCAGCAGTGAGCCCGGCGGAGGTGGAAACACCATATATTTT.

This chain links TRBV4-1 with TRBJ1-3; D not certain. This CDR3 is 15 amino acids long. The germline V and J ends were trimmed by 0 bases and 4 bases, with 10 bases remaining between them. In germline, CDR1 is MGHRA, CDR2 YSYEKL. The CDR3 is CASSQDLSGGNTIYF. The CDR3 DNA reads TGCGCCAGCAGCCAAGATCTATCGGGAGGAAACACCATATATTTT.

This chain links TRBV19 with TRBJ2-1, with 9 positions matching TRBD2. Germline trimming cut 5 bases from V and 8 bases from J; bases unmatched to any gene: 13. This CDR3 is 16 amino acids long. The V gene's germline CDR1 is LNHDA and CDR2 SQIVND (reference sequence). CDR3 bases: TGTGCCAGTAGTTGGCCGGGACTAGCTGGTGGATATGAGCAGTTCTTC. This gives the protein CASSWPGLAGGYEQFF.

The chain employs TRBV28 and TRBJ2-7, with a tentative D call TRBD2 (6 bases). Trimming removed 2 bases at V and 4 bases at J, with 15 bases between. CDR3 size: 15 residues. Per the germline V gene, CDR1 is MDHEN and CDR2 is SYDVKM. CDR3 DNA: TGTGCCAGCAGTTTACTCTCGGCGGGATCTTACGAGCAGTACTTC. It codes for CASSLLSAGSYEQYF. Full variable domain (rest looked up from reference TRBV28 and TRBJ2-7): DVKVTQSSRYLVKRTGEKVFLECVQDMDHENMFWYRQDPGLGLRLIYFSYDVKMKEKGDIPEGYSVSREKKERFSLILESASTNQTSMYLCASSLLSAGSYEQYFGPGTRLTVT.

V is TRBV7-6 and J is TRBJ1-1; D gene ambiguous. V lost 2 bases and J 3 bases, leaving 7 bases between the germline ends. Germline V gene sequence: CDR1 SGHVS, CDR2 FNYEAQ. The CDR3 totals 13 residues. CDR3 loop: CASSLRLDTEAFF. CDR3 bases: TGTGCCAGCAGCTTACGGTTGGACACTGAAGCTTTCTTT.

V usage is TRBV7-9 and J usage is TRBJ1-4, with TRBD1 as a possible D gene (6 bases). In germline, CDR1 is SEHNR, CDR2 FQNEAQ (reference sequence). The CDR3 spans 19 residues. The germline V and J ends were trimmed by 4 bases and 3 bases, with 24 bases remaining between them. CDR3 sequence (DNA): TGTGCCAGCAGCTCAGGGCTTCGGGACAACTACTTATCTAATGAAAAACTGTTTTTT. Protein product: CASSSGLRDNYLSNEKLFF.

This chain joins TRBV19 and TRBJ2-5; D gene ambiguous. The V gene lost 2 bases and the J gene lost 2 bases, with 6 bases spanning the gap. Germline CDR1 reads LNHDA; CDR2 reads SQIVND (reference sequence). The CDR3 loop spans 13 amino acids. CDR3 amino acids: CASSISVQETQYF. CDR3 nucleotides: TGTGCCAGTAGTATATCCGTGCAAGAGACCCAGTACTTC.

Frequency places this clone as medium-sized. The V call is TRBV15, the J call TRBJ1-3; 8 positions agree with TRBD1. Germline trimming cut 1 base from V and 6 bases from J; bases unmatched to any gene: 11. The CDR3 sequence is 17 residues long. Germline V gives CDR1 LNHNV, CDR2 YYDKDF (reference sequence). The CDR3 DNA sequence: TGTGCCACCAGCAGAGTGTTATCAGGGGGCGCGAAAAACACCATATATTTT. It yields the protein CATSRVLSGGAKNTIYF.

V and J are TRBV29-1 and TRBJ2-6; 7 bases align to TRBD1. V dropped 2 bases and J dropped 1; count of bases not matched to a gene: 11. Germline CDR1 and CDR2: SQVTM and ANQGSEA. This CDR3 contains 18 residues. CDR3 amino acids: CSVESVPTGPSGANVLTF. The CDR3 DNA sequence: TGCAGCGTTGAATCCGTGCCGACAGGGCCATCTGGGGCCAACGTCCTGACTTTC.

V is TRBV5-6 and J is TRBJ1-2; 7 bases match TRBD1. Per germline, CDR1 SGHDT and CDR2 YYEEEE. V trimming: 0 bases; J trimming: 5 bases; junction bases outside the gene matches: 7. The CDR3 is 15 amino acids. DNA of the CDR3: TGTGCCAGCAGCTTGGAAGGGACAGCCTATTATGGCTACACCTTC. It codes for CASSLEGTAYYGYTF.

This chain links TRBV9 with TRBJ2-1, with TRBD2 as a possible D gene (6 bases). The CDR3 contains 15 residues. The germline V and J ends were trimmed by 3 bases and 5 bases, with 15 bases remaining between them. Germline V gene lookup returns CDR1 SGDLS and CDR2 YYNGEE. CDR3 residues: CASSEGLVNNNEQFF. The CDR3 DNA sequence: TGTGCCAGCAGCGAGGGACTCGTAAATAACAATGAGCAGTTCTTC.

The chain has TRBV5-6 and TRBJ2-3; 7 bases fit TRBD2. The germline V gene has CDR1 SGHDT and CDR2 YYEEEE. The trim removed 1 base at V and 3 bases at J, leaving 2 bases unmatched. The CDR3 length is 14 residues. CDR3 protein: CASSLWEGTDTQYF. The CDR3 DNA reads TGTGCCAGCAGCTTGTGGGAGGGTACAGATACGCAGTATTTT.

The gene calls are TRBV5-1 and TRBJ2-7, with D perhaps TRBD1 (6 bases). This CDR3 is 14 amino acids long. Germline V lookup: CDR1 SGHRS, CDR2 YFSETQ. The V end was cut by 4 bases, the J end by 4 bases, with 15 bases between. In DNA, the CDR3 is TGCGCCAGCAGCCCACTACAGGGATCGTACGAGCAGTACTTC. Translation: CASSPLQGSYEQYF.

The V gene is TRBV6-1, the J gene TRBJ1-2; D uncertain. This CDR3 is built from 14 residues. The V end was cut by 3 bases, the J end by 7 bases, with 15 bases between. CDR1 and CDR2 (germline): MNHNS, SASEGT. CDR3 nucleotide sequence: TGTGCCAGCAGTGAGGGTGGCGGGAGGATTGGCTACACCTTC. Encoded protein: CASSEGGGRIGYTF.

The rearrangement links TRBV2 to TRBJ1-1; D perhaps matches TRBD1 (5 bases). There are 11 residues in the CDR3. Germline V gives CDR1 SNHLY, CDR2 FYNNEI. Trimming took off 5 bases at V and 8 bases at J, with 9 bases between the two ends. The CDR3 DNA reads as TGTGCCAGCAGTCTGGCAGGGGAAGCTTTCTTT. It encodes CASSLAGEAFF.

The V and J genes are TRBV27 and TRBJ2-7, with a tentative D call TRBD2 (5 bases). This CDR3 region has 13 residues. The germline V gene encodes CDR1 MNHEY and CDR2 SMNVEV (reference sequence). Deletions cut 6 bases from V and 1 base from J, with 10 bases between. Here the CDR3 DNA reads TGTGCCAGCAGGGACTCGGTGTCCTACGAGCAGTACTTC. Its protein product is CASRDSVSYEQYF.

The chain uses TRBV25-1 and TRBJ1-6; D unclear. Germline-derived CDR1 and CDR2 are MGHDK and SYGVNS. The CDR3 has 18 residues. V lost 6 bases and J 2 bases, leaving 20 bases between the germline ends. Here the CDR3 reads CASRSPPSSGTYNSPLHF. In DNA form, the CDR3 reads TGTGCCAGCAGGAGTCCCCCATCGAGCGGGACCTATAATTCACCCCTCCACTTT.

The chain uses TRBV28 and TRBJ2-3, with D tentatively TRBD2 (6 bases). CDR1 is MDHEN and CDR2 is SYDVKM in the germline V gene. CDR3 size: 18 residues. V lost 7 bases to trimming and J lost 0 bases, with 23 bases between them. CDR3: CASNKPGVGQSSTDTQYF. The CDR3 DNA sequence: TGTGCCAGCAACAAACCGGGGGTCGGGCAGTCTAGCACAGATACGCAGTATTTT.

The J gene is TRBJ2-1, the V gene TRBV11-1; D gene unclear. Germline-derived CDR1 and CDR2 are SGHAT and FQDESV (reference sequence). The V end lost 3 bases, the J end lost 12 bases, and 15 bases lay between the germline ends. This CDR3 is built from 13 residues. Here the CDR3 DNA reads TGTGCCAGCAGCTTCGCCCGCGCAACCGGGCAGTTCTTC. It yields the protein CASSFARATGQFF.

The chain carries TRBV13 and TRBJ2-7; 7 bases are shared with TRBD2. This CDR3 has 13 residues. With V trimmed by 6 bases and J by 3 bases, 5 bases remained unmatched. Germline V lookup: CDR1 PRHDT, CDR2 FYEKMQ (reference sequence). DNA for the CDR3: TGTGCCAGCAGGCGTGCGGGGGTCTACGAGCAGTACTTC. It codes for CASRRAGVYEQYF.